The following is a T cell receptor (beta chain) sequence with its context. As yet, its antigen is unknown. TCRdb's table, derived via immunoSEQ multiplex PCR, lists solely in-frame clones and lacks some. Seen here are about 2.2 million clones, around 93% observed once, and the top ten hold around 1.7%. Naive CD8 cells were CD45RO-negative, positively selected for CCR7, excluding terminally differentiated effector memory CD45RA+ cells. J gave up 2 bases and V 4 bases, and 9 bases lay outside the gene matches. The CDR3 consists of 16 residues. Looked up from germline, CDR1 is MNHEY and CDR2 is SMNVEV (reference sequence). The sample originates from a study of shared clonotypes between healthy human individuals. In the study overall: Each donor's CD8 memory used one plate, CD8 naive two, each CD4 subset three. Findings of the study overall: Memory subsets generally showed smaller estimated richness than naive subsets did. Only a few donors were included, so the genetic and exposure-history diversity represented was limited.

This TCR came from a man aged 18 to 29 in good health. Some clones in this sample may be carry-over from other donors' samples. The chain is built from TRBV27 and TRBJ2-7, with 9 bases identical to TRBD1. Sequencing was performed on naive CD8+ T cells from PBMCs. CDR3 protein: CASSSSQGAITYEQYF. DNA of the CDR3: TGTGCCAGCAGTTCCTCACAGGGGGCTATCACCTACGAGCAGTACTTC.